This is a list of T cell receptor beta chains from one sample in a study of vaccination and CD4 T cells after COVID-19. For these receptors, no antigen is known. TCRdb reprocessed the PCR reads via MiXCR and lists one record per CDR3 protein. The table shows under 20,000 distinct CDR3 sequences, with approximately 45% occurring only once. The material sequenced was CD4+ T cells from blood, cultured in vitro, taken before SARS-CoV-2 vaccination. These receptors all stem from a human donor who had recovered from COVID-19. The CDR3 runs from the conserved cysteine through the conserved F or W. A D gene is named only where the DNA matches it firmly. Clone size appears in some rows only: once, few, many, or a class for an expanded clone.

v_gene	abundance	j_gene	d_gene	CDR3nt	CDR3aa
TRBV2	few	TRBJ1-2	NA	TGTGCCAGCAGTGGGGGGGGGCGCCTGGATGGCTACACCTTC	CASSGGGRLDGYTF
TRBV28	NA	TRBJ1-5	NA	TGTGCCAGCAGTCCAGCCGGGAGAGATAGCAATCAGCCCCAGCATTTT	CASSPAGRDSNQPQHF
TRBV19	NA	TRBJ1-2	NA	TGTGCCAGTTCCGATAGGGCGCGTGGCTATGGCTACACCTTC	CASSDRARGYGYTF
TRBV2	NA	TRBJ1-1	NA	TGTGCCAGCAGACAAGGGACTTTTTGGGCTTTCTTT	CASRQGTFWAFF
TRBV28	once	TRBJ1-1	TRBD1	TGTGCCAGCAGTTTAACAGGGGGTGTGGACACTGAAGCTTTCTTT	CASSLTGGVDTEAFF
TRBV15	NA	TRBJ2-1	NA	TGTGCCACCAGCAGAACAGACAGCAGCTCCTACAATGAGCAGTTCTTC	CATSRTDSSSYNEQFF
TRBV7-2	NA	TRBJ2-5	NA	TGTGCCAGCAGCTTAGAAGTAATAGGAGAGACCCAGTACTTC	CASSLEVIGETQYF
TRBV6-5	once	TRBJ2-7	TRBD1	TGTGCCAGCAGTTACCGATTTTCAACAGGGGAGACCTACGAGCAGTACTTC	CASSYRFSTGETYEQYF
TRBV6-1	few	TRBJ1-5	TRBD1	TGTGCCAGCAGTCCCGGACAGGGAGGTTATCAGCCCCAGCATTTT	CASSPGQGGYQPQHF
TRBV20-1	NA	TRBJ2-6	NA	TGCAGTGCCCCCGAAGCTACTGGGGCCAACGTCCTGACTTTC	CSAPEATGANVLTF
TRBV30	few	TRBJ1-2	NA	TGTGCCTGGAGCAGGGCAGGTTCCCCCCTCACCTTC	CAWSRAGSPLTF